Shown below are 17 T cell receptor beta chains from a single sample sequenced in a study of cytomegalovirus exposure and HLA in healthy donors. The PCR ran on 60 Vbeta and 13 Jbeta primers. Assay used: immunoSEQ multiplex PCR; TCRdb lists only in-frame clones, some missing. This sample has roughly 140,000 clones, with roughly 74% found just once. Sequenced: PBMCs. These receptors came from a woman younger than 30 in good health and CMV-seropositive.

The chain uses TRBV28 and TRBJ2-5; tentative D call: TRBD1 (8 bases). V was shortened by 5 bases and J by 5 bases, with 18 bases between the two germline ends. CDR3 size: 15 residues. Per the germline V gene, CDR1 is MDHEN and CDR2 is SYDVKM. DNA of the CDR3: TGTGCCAGCAGTCCTCATGTACAGGGGGGGGAGACCCAGTACTTC. Protein product: CASSPHVQGGETQYF.

CDR3 coding DNA: TGTGCCAGCAGCCTCCCTAGCGGGGTCAACAATGAGCAGTTCTTC. This codes for CASSLPSGVNNEQFF. The V and J genes are TRBV5-4 and TRBJ2-1, with 9 bases matching TRBD2. V shed 4 bases, J shed 5 bases, and the junction held 7 bases outside the gene matches. The CDR3 spans 15 residues. Germline CDR1 and CDR2: SGHNT and YYREEE (reference sequence).

The chain joins TRBV18 to TRBJ2-7, with D maybe TRBD1 (5 bases). The germline gives CDR1 KGHSH, CDR2 LQKENI. The CDR3 is 12 residues long. V was pared by 1 base and J by 5 bases, with 6 bases between. The CDR3 DNA sequence: TGTGCCAGCTCACCACAGGGGAACGAGCAGTACTTC. Translating gives CASSPQGNEQYF.

The rearrangement uses TRBV10-3 and TRBJ1-6, with 8 bases fitting TRBD1. CDR3 length: 16 amino acids. Germline V gene data show CDR1 as ENHRY and CDR2 as SYGVKD. J lost 9 bases, V lost 4 bases, and 11 bases had no gene match. The CDR3 loop reads CAISGNRGQERSPLHF. As DNA, the CDR3 is TGTGCCATCAGTGGGAACAGGGGACAGGAGCGTTCACCCCTCCACTTT.

This chain uses TRBV5-1 with TRBJ1-2; 10 positions agree with TRBD1. Per the germline V gene, CDR1 is SGHRS and CDR2 is YFSETQ. The CDR3 consists of 15 residues. J gave up 6 bases and V 4 bases, and 9 bases lay outside the gene matches. Here the CDR3 reads CASSEMTGGGDGYTF. As DNA, the CDR3 is TGCGCCAGCAGCGAGATGACAGGGGGCGGGGATGGCTACACCTTC.

The chain is built from TRBV21-1 and TRBJ2-7; TRBD2 is the table's D call, not checked against the DNA. TRBV21-1 is a pseudogene. The CDR3 is made up of 14 amino acids. DNA of the CDR3: TGTGCCAGCAGCCACCGGGTAAGCTCCTACGAGCAGTACTTC. This translates into CASSHRVSSYEQYF.

The chain carries TRBV28 and TRBJ1-1; perhaps TRBD1 as D (5 bases). The CDR3 length is 12 residues. Germline V gives CDR1 MDHEN, CDR2 SYDVKM. V gave up 2 bases and J gave up 7 bases, with 8 bases separating them. As DNA, the CDR3 is TGTGCCAGCAGTTTACCCGACAGTGAAGCTTTCTTT. Translating gives CASSLPDSEAFF. Full variable domain (remainder filled in from reference TRBV28 and TRBJ1-1): DVKVTQSSRYLVKRTGEKVFLECVQDMDHENMFWYRQDPGLGLRLIYFSYDVKMKEKGDIPEGYSVSREKKERFSLILESASTNQTSMYLCASSLPDSEAFFGQGTRLTVV.

The rearrangement uses TRBV7-2 and TRBJ1-5; a possible D gene is TRBD1 (5 bases). V gave up 5 bases and J gave up 2 bases, with 13 bases separating them. The germline V gene has CDR1 SGHTA and CDR2 FQGNSA. CDR3 length: 15 residues. The CDR3 sequence: CASSRGGFGNQPQHF. The DNA of the CDR3 is TGTGCCAGCAGCCGCGGGGGGTTTGGCAATCAGCCCCAGCATTTT.

This chain uses TRBV11-2 with TRBJ2-1, with unresolved D. The CDR3 spans 12 residues. Germline CDR1 SGHAT, CDR2 FQNNGV. Trimming removed 6 bases from V and 6 bases from J, with 9 bases in between. DNA for the CDR3: TGTGCCAGCAGACCCCTAGGCAATGAGCAGTTCTTC. Translation: CASRPLGNEQFF.

The chain has TRBV9 and TRBJ1-2; D perhaps matches TRBD1 (6 bases). The CDR3 is 15 residues long. Trimming took 3 bases from V and 4 from J, leaving 16 bases between them. From germline, CDR1 is SGDLS and CDR2 YYNGEE. Written as DNA, the CDR3 is TGTGCCAGCAGCGCCACTGGGACACCCGCCTATGGCTACACCTTC. This codes for CASSATGTPAYGYTF.

V gene TRBV4-1 combines with J gene TRBJ2-7; TRBD1 aligns across 9 bases. Trimming removed 0 bases from V and 7 bases from J; junction bases left unmatched: 7. The germline CDR1 and CDR2 sequences are MGHRA and YSYEKL. The CDR3 is 15 amino acids. This chain's CDR3 is CASSQDGTGGREQYF. CDR3 nucleotide sequence: TGCGCCAGCAGCCAAGACGGTACAGGGGGCAGGGAGCAGTACTTC.

The CDR3 is CASVSSGTDSGYTF. The CDR3 coding sequence is TGTGCCAGCGTAAGTTCCGGGACAGACTCAGGCTACACCTTC. The chain employs TRBV7-9 and TRBJ1-2; 7 bases are shared with TRBD1. Germline CDR1 reads SEHNR; CDR2 reads FQNEAQ (reference sequence). The CDR3 spans 14 residues. V was pared by 8 bases and J by 8 bases, with 14 bases of the junction left unmatched.

This clone was seen a single time. This chain connects TRBV15 to TRBJ2-7; D is possibly TRBD2 (6 bases). The V gene lost 0 bases and the J gene lost 4 bases, with 19 bases spanning the gap. Per the germline V gene, CDR1 is LNHNV and CDR2 is YYDKDF (reference sequence). The CDR3 sequence is 17 residues long. CDR3 in amino acids: CATSREGGSRGDYEQYF. The CDR3 bases are TGTGCCACCAGCAGAGAAGGTGGTAGCCGCGGGGATTACGAGCAGTACTTC.

This sequence joins TRBV6-5 and TRBJ1-5; the match to TRBD1 covers 9 bases. The germline V gene has CDR1 MNHEY and CDR2 SVGAGI. The ends lost 4 bases at V and 6 bases at J; junction bases unmatched: 4. The CDR3 is 14 residues long. Here the CDR3 reads CASSSTGGVQPQHF. The CDR3 coding sequence is TGTGCCAGCAGTTCCACAGGGGGCGTTCAGCCCCAGCATTTT.

The chain recombines TRBV30 with TRBJ1-6, with D tentatively TRBD1 (6 bases). Per the germline V gene, CDR1 is GTSNPN and CDR2 is SVGIG (reference sequence). Trimming pared 0 bases from V and 13 bases from J, leaving 22 bases between. This CDR3 spans 16 amino acids. Here the CDR3 DNA reads TGTGCCTGGAGTGTACGACAGGCTGCTTTGGGGGCGCCCCTCCACTTT. Amino acid sequence: CAWSVRQAALGAPLHF.

The rearrangement joins TRBV5-4 to TRBJ1-4; weak D call: TRBD1 (6 bases). Germline CDR1 and CDR2: SGHNT and YYREEE (reference sequence). Trimming pared 1 base from V and 8 bases from J, leaving 12 bases between. The CDR3 sequence is 14 residues long. As DNA, the CDR3 is TGTGCCAGCAGCTTGTATGGGGGCCGGGAAAAACTGTTTTTT. Protein: CASSLYGGREKLFF.

The chain joins TRBV10-2 to TRBJ2-7, with D possibly matching TRBD2 (7 bases). This CDR3 has 16 amino acids. Trimming pared 7 bases from V and 4 bases from J, leaving 23 bases between. Germline V gene lookup returns CDR1 WSHSY and CDR2 SAAADI. The CDR3 nucleotides read TGCGCCAGCACCGAGGGGGGGAGGGCCCTCGGTTACGAGCAGTACTTC. Protein sequence: CASTEGGRALGYEQYF.